The subject of this entry is one TCR beta chain. Seattle cases were enrolled at active infection and followed longitudinally. The entry originates in a study of blood T cell repertoires in COVID-19. Whole-study context: The study drew acute and convalescent COVID-19 samples from the United States, Italy and Spain.

Libraries were prepared by immunoSEQ multiplex PCR; TCRdb keeps only in-frame clonotypes and omits some of them. This table holds hundreds of thousands of clones, about 91% found once. V was cut by 1 base and J by 4 bases, with 13 bases left in between. Germline V gives CDR1 MNHEY, CDR2 SVGEGT. This CDR3 has 15 residues. Sequencing input: peripheral blood. The receptor comes from a woman in her 30s with COVID-19, enrolled during active disease. This rearrangement joins TRBV6-2 or TRBV6-3 to TRBJ2-5, with TRBD2 as a possible D gene (6 bases). The CDR3 nucleotides are TGTGCCAGCAGTTACTGGGGGGTGGATACAGAGACCCAGTACTTC. Translation: CASSYWGVDTETQYF.